This T cell receptor beta chain was retrieved from a study of radiation and T cells in renal cell carcinoma. Whole-study findings and limits: No pretreatment tumor biopsies were available for baseline clonotypes.

About this clone: Its specificity is unknown.

Data came from immunoSEQ multiplex PCR; TCRdb stores just in-frame clones and leaves some out. The sample lists about 130,000 clones; nearly 90% were seen once. Noted time point: baseline pretreatment blood. Treatment denoted: 15 Gy SBRT to primary tumor, nephrectomy 4 weeks later. Blood was sampled at baseline, 2 weeks and 4 weeks after SBRT. This sample comprised blood, obtained from a patient whose treatment included radiotherapy and nephrectomy. The TCR originated in a woman between 45 and 60 years old with renal cell carcinoma.

CDR3 sequence reads: CASRVRGQNTEAFF. CDR3 nucleotide sequence: TGTGCCAGCAGGGTCAGGGGTCAGAACACTGAAGCTTTCTTT. The chain couples TRBV7-2 to TRBJ1-1; TRBD1 might be the D (6 bases). The V gene's germline CDR1 is SGHTA and CDR2 FQGNSA. The CDR3 extends over 14 amino acids. The V end was cut by 6 bases, the J end by 1 base, with 12 bases between.